Listed here are 30 T cell receptor beta chains from one sample, sequenced in a study of cytomegalovirus exposure and HLA in healthy donors. Both 60 Vbeta primers and 13 Jbeta primers went into the PCR. Here immunoSEQ multiplex PCR was the method, and the copy in TCRdb shows in-frame clones only, minus some. The profile shows about 60,000 clones, roughly 77% of them singletons. What was sequenced was PBMCs. These receptors all stem from a woman in her thirties or forties in good health and CMV-seropositive.

The chain is built from TRBV6-4 and TRBJ2-2; 9 bases are a match to TRBD1. V lost 6 bases and J lost 7; bases outside the gene matches: 6. Germline V gives CDR1 MRHNA, CDR2 SNTAGT. The CDR3 spans 14 residues. The CDR3 region is CASSRQGDGGELFF. CDR3 bases: TGTGCCAGCAGCCGACAGGGGGATGGCGGGGAGCTGTTTTTT.

The chain carries TRBV30 and TRBJ1-1, with D unclear. V lost 5 bases and J lost 5, with 21 bases in between. Germline CDR1 GTSNPN, CDR2 SVGIG (reference sequence). This CDR3 is built from 15 residues. CDR3 bases: TGTGCCTGGGAAAAAAGGCGGGGAACGGGGACTGAAGCTTTCTTT. Amino acid sequence: CAWEKRRGTGTEAFF.

V gene TRBV7-6 combines with J gene TRBJ2-5, with 8 positions matching TRBD1. The length of the CDR3 is 16 residues. Trimming cost V 2 bases and J 2 bases; bases outside gene matches: 7. The germline gives CDR1 SGHVS, CDR2 FNYEAQ. The CDR3 sequence: CASSLTSGTGQETQYF. In DNA form, the CDR3 reads TGTGCCAGCAGCTTAACCTCCGGGACAGGTCAAGAGACCCAGTACTTC.

This clone was seen more than once but under ten times. CDR3 bases: TGTGCCAGCAGCTTAGTAGTCGGGGGAACTAGCACAGATACGCAGTATTTT. Its protein product is CASSLVVGGTSTDTQYF. This chain connects TRBV7-2 to TRBJ2-3, with a weak D call TRBD2 (6 bases). The V end was cut by 1 base, the J end by 0 bases, with 14 bases between. This CDR3 region has 17 residues. The germline V gene encodes CDR1 SGHTA and CDR2 FQGNSA. Supplemented by reference TRBV7-2 and TRBJ2-3, the full variable domain reads GAGVSQSPSNKVTEKGKDVELRCDPISGHTALYWYRQSLGQGLEFLIYFQGNSAPDKSGLPSDRFSAERTGGSVSTLTIQRTQQEDSAVYLCASSLVVGGTSTDTQYFGPGTRLTVL.

The J gene is TRBJ1-1, the V gene TRBV30, with D possibly being TRBD1 (6 bases). Germline lookup yields CDR1 GTSNPN and CDR2 SVGIG (reference sequence). This CDR3 has 16 residues. V lost 3 bases and J lost 1, with 18 bases in between. In nucleotides, the CDR3 is TGTGCCTGGAGGAGTTACGGGGGAGGGGGGAACACTGAAGCTTTCTTT. Its protein is CAWRSYGGGGNTEAFF.

The chain employs TRBV6-6 and TRBJ1-2; a weak D match, TRBD1 (5 bases). CDR3 length: 16 residues. Germline V gene data show CDR1 as MNHNY and CDR2 as SVGAGI (reference sequence). V was trimmed by 6 bases and J by 3 bases, leaving 20 bases between them. The DNA of the CDR3 is TGTGCCAGCAGACCCCCACAGGATTCGAGGTACTATGGCTACACCTTC. As protein: CASRPPQDSRYYGYTF.

J is TRBJ2-7 and V is TRBV30; 8 bases map to TRBD1. Germline-derived CDR1 and CDR2 are GTSNPN and SVGIG (reference sequence). J was trimmed by 6 bases and V by 3 bases; bases with no gene match: 7. This CDR3 has 13 residues. This CDR3 reads CAWRGGTGGEQYF. The CDR3 DNA sequence: TGTGCCTGGAGAGGTGGGACAGGTGGCGAGCAGTACTTC.

V and J are TRBV5-4 and TRBJ2-3; 9 positions agree with TRBD1. CDR1 and CDR2 (germline): SGHNT, YYREEE (reference sequence). V lost 4 bases to trimming and J lost 4 bases; unmatched junction nucleotides: 10. CDR3 size: 16 residues. The CDR3 region is CASSPRPTGGSDTQYF. The CDR3, as DNA: TGTGCCAGCAGCCCGAGGCCTACAGGGGGCTCAGATACGCAGTATTTT. Full variable domain (rest looked up from reference TRBV5-4 and TRBJ2-3): ETGVTQSPTHLIKTRGQQVTLRCSSQSGHNTVSWYQQALGQGPQFIFQYYREEENGRGNFPPRFSGLQFPNYSSELNVNALELDDSALYLCASSPRPTGGSDTQYFGPGTRLTVL.

The chain carries TRBV10-1 and TRBJ2-7; a possible D gene is TRBD1 (6 bases). V shed 5 bases and J shed 6 bases, with 17 bases lying between them. The CDR3 is 14 amino acids. CDR1 is WNHNN and CDR2 is SYGVQD in the germline V gene (reference sequence). The CDR3 reads CASSPAQGLSEQYF. The DNA of the CDR3 is TGCGCCAGCAGTCCCGCACAGGGTCTCTCCGAGCAGTACTTC.

V is TRBV5-4 and J is TRBJ2-1, with 7 positions matching TRBD1. J lost 8 bases, V lost 7 bases, and 0 bases had no gene match. The CDR3 is 10 residues long. From germline, CDR1 is SGHNT and CDR2 YYREEE (reference sequence). CDR3 DNA sequence: TGTGCCAGCCAGGGGGATGAGCAGTTCTTC. This translates into CASQGDEQFF.

The chain has TRBV7-2 and TRBJ2-5; 8 nucleotides agree with TRBD2. After removal of 3 bases from V and 2 bases from J, the junction contained 5 bases not matched to a gene. The germline gives CDR1 SGHTA, CDR2 FQGNSA. The CDR3 runs 15 residues. The CDR3 reads CASSFSRGGQETQYF. The DNA of the CDR3 is TGTGCCAGCAGCTTCTCACGGGGGGGGCAAGAGACCCAGTACTTC.

The chain uses TRBV4-3 and TRBJ1-2, with D perhaps TRBD1 (5 bases). V lost 0 bases and J lost 2, with 10 bases in between. Germline CDR1 is LGHNA and CDR2 is YSLEER. The CDR3 spans 15 residues. CDR3 amino acids: CASSQDWRGNYGYTF. The CDR3 bases are TGCGCCAGCAGCCAAGATTGGAGGGGCAACTATGGCTACACCTTC.

Note on this clone: The germline gene is not matched at one end of the junction; a read error may be the cause. The chain employs TRBV4-1 and TRBJ2-7, with 14 positions matching TRBD2. The CDR3 loop spans 17 amino acids. Looked up from germline, CDR1 is MGHRA and CDR2 is YSYEKL. The CDR3 DNA reads TGCGCCGGCAGCCAGGAGGGACTAGCGGGGGTAGCCTACGAGCAGTACTTC. Amino acids: CAGSQEGLAGVAYEQYF.

The chain employs TRBV2 and TRBJ2-3; D remains ambiguous. The CDR3 spans 17 residues. V lost 3 bases and J lost 3, with 19 bases in between. Per germline, CDR1 SNHLY and CDR2 FYNNEI. DNA for the CDR3: TGTGCCAGCAGTGATCCGGCCGAGCCCACGCGGACAGATACGCAGTATTTT. Protein: CASSDPAEPTRTDTQYF.

V and J are TRBV7-6 and TRBJ2-1; 12 positions agree with TRBD2. The trim removed 6 bases at V and 6 bases at J, leaving 6 bases unmatched. Germline CDR1 is SGHVS and CDR2 is FNYEAQ. This CDR3 comprises 15 residues. The CDR3 coding sequence is TGTGCCAGCAGTCCAGGACTAGCGGGGACCAATGAGCAGTTCTTC. As protein: CASSPGLAGTNEQFF.

About this clone: Other DNA sequences from this sample encode an identical CDR3 as well. The chain links TRBV10-2 to TRBJ1-2; the match to TRBD1 covers 7 bases. Germline V lookup: CDR1 WSHSY, CDR2 SAAADI. V shed 3 bases and J 8 bases; nucleotides not matched to a gene: 9. CDR3 length equals 14 residues. This chain's CDR3 is CASSDGRTGVGYTF. The CDR3 nucleotides are TGCGCCAGCAGTGATGGCCGGACAGGTGTGGGCTACACCTTC.

There are a few counts of this clone. The V gene is TRBV19, the J gene TRBJ2-7, with a weak D call TRBD1 (5 bases). This CDR3 spans 13 amino acids. CDR1 and CDR2 (germline): LNHDA, SQIVND (reference sequence). V gave up 4 bases and J gave up 6 bases, with 13 bases separating them. Here the CDR3 DNA reads TGTGCCAGTAGTAGATATCAGGGCTCCGAGCAGTACTTC. Translated: CASSRYQGSEQYF.

This clone was detected once. The chain joins TRBV27 to TRBJ2-2; possible D gene TRBD2, 5 bases. Between the trimmed V and J ends, which lost 6 bases and 1 base, there was a span of 30 bases. The CDR3 is made up of 21 amino acids. Germline lookup yields CDR1 MNHEY and CDR2 SMNVEV (reference sequence). The CDR3 here is CASSPGIGVAGVLGNTGELFF. For the CDR3, the DNA is TGTGCCAGCAGCCCAGGCATTGGAGTGGCCGGGGTTTTAGGGAACACCGGGGAGCTGTTTTTT.

The chain uses TRBV7-9 and TRBJ1-4, with D uncertain. Looked up from germline, CDR1 is SEHNR and CDR2 is FQNEAQ (reference sequence). Trimming removed 4 bases at V and 8 bases at J, with 14 bases between. The CDR3 extends over 14 amino acids. The CDR3 here is CASSSDGKGEKLFF. In DNA form, the CDR3 reads TGTGCCAGCAGCTCGGACGGGAAGGGAGAAAAACTGTTTTTT. The full variable domain, completed using reference TRBV7-9 and TRBJ1-4, is DTGVSQNPRHKITKRGQNVTFRCDPISEHNRLYWYRQTLGQGPEFLTYFQNEAQLEKSRLLSDRFSAERPKGSFSTLEIQRTEQGDSAMYLCASSSDGKGEKLFFGSGTQLSVL.

This chain connects TRBV27 to TRBJ1-1; 12 nucleotides line up with TRBD1. This CDR3 region has 16 residues. With 6 bases clipped from V and 6 bases from J, the junction kept 11 bases outside the gene matches. In germline, CDR1 is MNHEY, CDR2 SMNVEV (reference sequence). Here the CDR3 DNA reads TGTGCCAGCAGACCCGGGACAGGGGGCTTTAGGGCTGAAGCTTTCTTT. Translated: CASRPGTGGFRAEAFF.

The chain uses TRBV19 and TRBJ1-5, with 8 bases lining up with TRBD1. CDR3 length: 15 residues. CDR1 and CDR2 from the germline V gene are LNHDA and SQIVND (reference sequence). Trimming cost V 10 bases and J 6 bases; bases outside gene matches: 14. DNA of the CDR3: TGTGCCATTGACCCCCAACGACAGGGGAGTCAGCCCCAGCATTTT. Protein: CAIDPQRQGSQPQHF.

This clone was counted between two and nine times. The chain recombines TRBV29-1 with TRBJ1-2, with TRBD1 identical over 7 bases. Germline assignment: CDR1 SQVTM and CDR2 ANQGSEA. The V and J ends lost 6 bases and 4 bases, in that order; junction bases with no gene match: 5. The CDR3 extends over 12 amino acids. In nucleotides, the CDR3 is TGCAGCGTCGGACAGGTGGGCTATGGCTACACCTTC. Its protein product is CSVGQVGYGYTF.

The rearrangement joins TRBV5-1 to TRBJ2-7; 7 nucleotides align to TRBD1. CDR1 and CDR2 (germline): SGHRS, YFSETQ. Trimming took 4 bases from V and 5 from J; bases not matched to a gene: 9. There are 14 residues in the CDR3. The DNA of the CDR3 is TGCGCCAGCAGCCCCCGGGACAGACACAACGAGCAGTACTTC. This codes for CASSPRDRHNEQYF.

CDR3 protein: CASRGLNEANYGYTF. CDR3 nucleotide sequence: TGTGCCAGCAGGGGACTCAACGAGGCTAACTATGGCTACACCTTC. The V and J genes are TRBV6-6 and TRBJ1-2; possibly TRBD1 for D (5 bases). Trimming stripped 6 bases from V and 0 bases from J, with 14 bases between. From germline, CDR1 is MNHNY and CDR2 SVGAGI (reference sequence). The CDR3 runs to 15 residues.

CDR3 protein: CASGRTGRSNYGYTF. The CDR3 nucleotides are TGTGCCAGCGGTAGGACAGGAAGATCTAACTATGGCTACACCTTC. V and J are TRBV6-1 and TRBJ1-2, with 7 bases matching TRBD1. The CDR3 consists of 15 residues. CDR1 is MNHNS and CDR2 is SASEGT in the germline V gene. V gave up 8 bases and J gave up 0 bases; unmatched junction bases: 9.

V gene TRBV13 combines with J gene TRBJ2-2, with a weak D call TRBD2 (6 bases). CDR3 length equals 15 residues. Germline CDR1 PRHDT, CDR2 FYEKMQ (reference sequence). Trimming shortened V by 2 bases and J by 3 bases, and 10 bases separated the two germline ends. CDR3 bases: TGTGCCAGCAGCTTACGTCCGGGGGACACCGGGGAGCTGTTTTTT. Its translation is CASSLRPGDTGELFF.

V usage is TRBV6-1 and J usage is TRBJ2-2; possible D gene TRBD2, 5 bases. Per germline, CDR1 MNHNS and CDR2 SASEGT. Trimming removed 4 bases at V and 3 bases at J, with 12 bases between. This CDR3 is 15 amino acids long. The DNA for the CDR3 is TGTGCCAGCAGTGGGCGGGCAGGTTACACCGGGGAGCTGTTTTTT. It specifies CASSGRAGYTGELFF.

J is TRBJ2-2 and V is TRBV7-2; possible D gene TRBD1, 6 bases. With 5 bases removed from V and 6 bases from J, the gap between germline ends came to 16 bases. CDR3 length equals 15 residues. CDR1 and CDR2 from the germline V gene are SGHTA and FQGNSA. The CDR3 sequence is CASSIRDTTPGELFF. The CDR3, as DNA: TGTGCCAGCAGCATCCGGGACACCACCCCCGGGGAGCTGTTTTTT. The whole variable domain, filled in from reference TRBV7-2 and TRBJ2-2, reads GAGVSQSPSNKVTEKGKDVELRCDPISGHTALYWYRQSLGQGLEFLIYFQGNSAPDKSGLPSDRFSAERTGGSVSTLTIQRTQQEDSAVYLCASSIRDTTPGELFFGEGSRLTVL.

This chain connects TRBV27 to TRBJ1-1, with D maybe TRBD1 (6 bases). Germline V CDR1 and CDR2: MNHEY, SMNVEV (reference sequence). V was clipped by 6 bases and J by 5 bases, with 16 bases between them. The CDR3 length is 14 residues. CDR3 in DNA: TGTGCCAGCAGCCACCAGGGGTATAGAACTGAAGCTTTCTTT. Protein product: CASSHQGYRTEAFF.

The chain joins TRBV19 to TRBJ2-7, with a possible D match to TRBD1 (5 bases). Germline CDR1 reads LNHDA; CDR2 reads SQIVND (reference sequence). The CDR3 covers 14 residues. With 3 bases removed from V and 2 bases from J, the gap between germline ends came to 11 bases. CDR3 amino acids: CASSMVAGPYEQYF. The CDR3 nucleotides read TGTGCCAGTAGTATGGTGGCAGGGCCCTACGAGCAGTACTTC.